This is a list of T cell receptor beta chains from one sample in a study of blood T cell repertoires in COVID-19. Generated by immunoSEQ multiplex PCR, the TCRdb table keeps only in-frame clones and is missing some. The data show 250,000 to 300,000 clones, around 86% seen once. Sequencing was done on a sample of peripheral blood. The receptors here all came from a woman aged 40 to 49 who had recovered from COVID-19. Both conserved end residues are part of each CDR3. Each record gives: J gene, V gene, CDR3 length, D gene, clone size, CDR3 protein, CDR3 DNA. The D gene is left open where the match is weak. Rows give clone size only sometimes, using once, few, many, or a class for an expanded clone.

J: TRBJ2-5
V: TRBV24-1
length: 16
D: TRBD1
size: NA
CDR3: CATSDGTGAKRETQYF
DNA: TGTGCCACCAGTGATGGGACAGGGGCTAAGAGAGAGACCCAGTACTTC

J: TRBJ2-5
V: TRBV4-1
length: 16
D: NA
size: NA
CDR3: CASSRSGGIYQETQYF
DNA: TGCGCCAGCAGCCGGTCTGGGGGGATTTACCAAGAGACCCAGTACTTC

J: TRBJ2-5
V: TRBV5-1
length: 13
D: TRBD2
size: NA
CDR3: CASSQLAGETQYF
DNA: TGCGCCAGCAGCCAACTAGCGGGAGAGACCCAGTACTTC

J: TRBJ1-4
V: TRBV7-9
length: 13
D: NA
size: once
CDR3: CASSLGSPEKLFF
DNA: TGTGCCAGCAGCTTAGGAAGCCCTGAAAAACTGTTTTTT

J: TRBJ2-1
V: TRBV27
length: 16
D: TRBD2
size: NA
CDR3: CASRPLGVAGNNEQFF
DNA: TGTGCCAGCAGACCCCTGGGGGTAGCGGGGAACAATGAGCAGTTCTTC

J: TRBJ1-4
V: TRBV28
length: 15
D: NA
size: few
CDR3: CASSLHQATNEKLFF
DNA: TGTGCCAGCAGTCTCCACCAGGCAACTAATGAAAAACTGTTTTTT

J: TRBJ2-1
V: TRBV27
length: 15
D: TRBD2
size: NA
CDR3: CASSFKREATGEQFF
DNA: TGTGCCAGCAGTTTCAAGCGGGAGGCGACAGGAGAGCAGTTCTTC

J: TRBJ2-3
V: TRBV29-1
length: 15
D: TRBD2
size: NA
CDR3: CSVDELAGSTDTQYF
DNA: TGCAGCGTTGATGAGCTAGCGGGGAGCACAGATACGCAGTATTTT

J: TRBJ2-7
V: TRBV19
length: 16
D: TRBD1
size: once
CDR3: CASSKGGQGYPYEQYF
DNA: TGTGCCAGTAGTAAAGGGGGACAGGGGTACCCCTACGAGCAGTACTTC

J: TRBJ1-1
V: TRBV19
length: 13
D: NA
size: NA
CDR3: CASSISVNTEAFF
DNA: TGTGCCAGTAGTATTTCGGTTAACACTGAAGCTTTCTTT

J: TRBJ2-7
V: TRBV10-3
length: 14
D: TRBD1
size: NA
CDR3: CAIRGTGLSYEQYF
DNA: TGTGCCATCAGAGGGACAGGGTTGTCCTACGAGCAGTACTTC

J: TRBJ2-1
V: TRBV5-5
length: 17
D: NA
size: NA
CDR3: CASSLSPGTIIYNEQFF
DNA: TGTGCCAGCAGCTTGTCGCCCGGGACAATTATTTACAATGAGCAGTTCTTC

J: TRBJ1-1
V: TRBV3-1/TRBV3-2
length: 14
D: NA
size: NA
CDR3: CASSQDAGGTEAFF
DNA: TGTGCCAGCAGCCAAGATGCGGGGGGCACTGAAGCTTTCTTT

J: TRBJ2-7
V: TRBV1
length: 15
D: NA
size: NA
CDR3: CTSSHYPGQAYEQYF
DNA: TGCACCAGCAGCCACTACCCGGGACAAGCCTACGAGCAGTACTTC

J: TRBJ1-1
V: TRBV2
length: 12
D: NA
size: NA
CDR3: CASSAGGLEAFF
DNA: TGTGCCAGCAGTGCGGGGGGATTGGAAGCTTTCTTT

J: TRBJ1-2
V: TRBV6-5
length: 14
D: NA
size: NA
CDR3: CASSQTGALAGYTF
DNA: TGTGCCAGCAGCCAAACAGGAGCTCTCGCTGGCTACACCTTC

J: TRBJ1-1
V: TRBV5-1
length: 17
D: NA
size: NA
CDR3: CASSLEAQGTMNTEAFF
DNA: TGCGCCAGCAGCTTGGAGGCGCAGGGCACCATGAACACTGAAGCTTTCTTT

J: TRBJ1-6
V: TRBV10-2
length: 14
D: NA
size: NA
CDR3: CASRPDSNLSPLHF
DNA: TGCGCCAGCAGGCCGGACAGCAACCTTTCACCCCTCCACTTT

J: TRBJ2-4
V: TRBV18
length: 19
D: NA
size: NA
CDR3: CASSPPGASGTLAKNIQYF
DNA: TGTGCCAGCTCACCACCGGGGGCTAGCGGAACATTAGCCAAAAACATTCAGTACTTC

J: TRBJ2-5
V: TRBV6-5
length: 15
D: TRBD1
size: NA
CDR3: CASKEGQVNGETQYF
DNA: TGTGCCAGCAAAGAAGGACAGGTAAACGGAGAGACCCAGTACTTC

J: TRBJ2-2
V: TRBV19
length: 19
D: TRBD2
size: NA
CDR3: CASRSIIMASGPNTGELFF
DNA: TGTGCCAGTAGATCTATTATTATGGCTAGCGGGCCGAACACCGGGGAGCTGTTTTTT

J: TRBJ1-1
V: TRBV27
length: 12
D: NA
size: NA
CDR3: CASSPDRLEAFF
DNA: TGTGCCAGCAGCCCGGACAGACTCGAAGCTTTCTTT

J: TRBJ2-7
V: TRBV28
length: 15
D: TRBD1
size: NA
CDR3: CASSPAGQGSREQYF
DNA: TGTGCCAGCAGTCCTGCCGGACAGGGGTCTCGCGAGCAGTACTTC

J: TRBJ2-6
V: TRBV7-6
length: 16
D: TRBD1
size: NA
CDR3: CASSFDRESGANVLTF
DNA: TGTGCCAGCAGTTTCGACAGGGAATCTGGGGCCAACGTCCTGACTTTC

J: TRBJ2-3
V: TRBV27
length: 14
D: TRBD2
size: NA
CDR3: CASSPSGSRDTQYF
DNA: TGTGCCAGCAGCCCTAGCGGGAGTCGGGATACGCAGTATTTT

J: TRBJ2-3
V: TRBV9
length: 18
D: TRBD1
size: NA
CDR3: CASSVAGFGDRGTDTQYF
DNA: TGTGCCAGCAGCGTAGCGGGGTTTGGGGACAGGGGGACAGATACGCAGTATTTT

J: TRBJ2-7
V: TRBV5-1
length: 14
D: TRBD1
size: NA
CDR3: CASSQGTGLHEQYF
DNA: TGCGCCAGCAGCCAAGGGACAGGGCTCCACGAGCAGTACTTC

J: TRBJ2-1
V: TRBV12-3/TRBV12-4
length: 12
D: TRBD1
size: NA
CDR3: CASSLMVTGLVF
DNA: TGTGCCAGCAGTTTAATGGTGACAGGGCTGGTCTTC

J: TRBJ1-1
V: TRBV3-1/TRBV3-2
length: 15
D: NA
size: NA
CDR3: CASSQDSGSGTEAFF
DNA: TGTGCCAGCAGCCAGGATTCCGGGTCTGGGACTGAAGCTTTCTTT

J: TRBJ1-2
V: TRBV3-1/TRBV3-2
length: 15
D: NA
size: NA
CDR3: CASSQSAGKGYGYTF
DNA: TGTGCCAGCAGCCAATCGGCGGGGAAGGGCTATGGCTACACCTTC

J: TRBJ2-1
V: TRBV5-6
length: 16
D: TRBD2
size: NA
CDR3: CASSLVAGGPYNEQFF
DNA: TGTGCCAGCAGCTTGGTAGCGGGAGGTCCCTACAATGAGCAGTTCTTC

J: TRBJ2-1
V: TRBV5-1
length: 15
D: TRBD2
size: NA
CDR3: CASSLRTSGGAEQFF
DNA: TGCGCCAGCAGCTTACGGACTAGCGGGGGGGCGGAGCAGTTCTTC

J: TRBJ2-7
V: TRBV5-6
length: 14
D: TRBD1
size: NA
CDR3: CASSLGTGVHEQYF
DNA: TGTGCCAGCAGCTTGGGCACAGGGGTCCACGAGCAGTACTTC

J: TRBJ1-2
V: TRBV11-3
length: 14
D: TRBD1
size: NA
CDR3: CASSFGQGSYGYTF
DNA: TGTGCCAGCAGCTTCGGACAGGGCTCATATGGCTACACCTTC

J: TRBJ2-7
V: TRBV7-9
length: 14
D: TRBD1
size: NA
CDR3: CASSPTTGGYEQYF
DNA: TGTGCCAGCAGCCCCACGACAGGGGGTTACGAGCAGTACTTC

J: TRBJ1-2
V: TRBV15
length: 15
D: NA
size: NA
CDR3: CATSRQGMELYGYTF
DNA: TGTGCCACCAGCAGACAGGGTATGGAACTCTATGGCTACACCTTC

J: TRBJ1-1
V: TRBV25-1
length: 15
D: NA
size: NA
CDR3: CASSASRGLNTEAFF
DNA: TGTGCCAGCAGTGCATCCAGGGGACTGAACACTGAAGCTTTCTTT

J: TRBJ2-5
V: TRBV7-3
length: 15
D: TRBD1
size: NA
CDR3: CASSQRGPTGETQYF
DNA: TGTGCCAGCAGCCAGAGGGGGCCCACTGGGGAGACCCAGTACTTC

J: TRBJ2-7
V: TRBV19
length: 14
D: TRBD1
size: NA
CDR3: CATRPGQGAYEQYF
DNA: TGTGCCACCCGCCCCGGACAGGGGGCCTACGAGCAGTACTTC

J: TRBJ2-7
V: TRBV10-2
length: 13
D: NA
size: NA
CDR3: CASTSLGPGEQYF
DNA: TGCGCCAGCACCAGTCTAGGGCCGGGGGAGCAGTACTTC

J: TRBJ2-7
V: TRBV15
length: 13
D: NA
size: NA
CDR3: CATSSRGWVEQYF
DNA: TGTGCCACCAGCAGTCGGGGATGGGTCGAGCAGTACTTC

J: TRBJ2-1
V: TRBV25-1
length: 17
D: TRBD2
size: NA
CDR3: CASSESGGGSSYNEQFF
DNA: TGTGCCAGCAGTGAATCCGGGGGAGGGAGCTCCTACAATGAGCAGTTCTTC

J: TRBJ1-6
V: TRBV4-2
length: 18
D: NA
size: NA
CDR3: CASSQDWVGSSYNSPLHF
DNA: TGTGCCAGCAGCCAAGATTGGGTGGGGAGCTCCTATAATTCACCCCTCCACTTT